This TCR beta chain was identified in a study of T-cell reconstitution after alpha-beta-depleted transplantation in children listed by TCRdb under 2016. Some background on the complete study: Using TCR repertoire profiling, the study quantitatively followed how T-cell immune reconstitution unfolded in children after TCRalphabeta/CD19-depleted allogeneic hematopoietic cell transplantation. The paper's findings and limits, for the study overall: Over subsequent months, a decline in hyperexpanded clone frequencies was noted, and after one year, T-cell counts and TCRbeta diversity were mostly ascribed to newly produced T cells. In some patients, the high TCRbeta diversity seen at day 60 was put down to recipient T cells and intrathymic progenitors that had survived conditioning. Apparently early alphabetaT-cell count recovery about two months after transplant reportedly relied on only several hundred rapidly expanded clones derived from non-depleted graft cells.

The library was produced with PCR. The sample was run on an Illumina HiSeq 2500. TCR library preparation used molecular barcoding, with unique molecular identifiers applied to normalize quantification of the TCRbeta repertoire. TCRdb reprocessing: public reads trimmed at Q25 with fastp, clones called with MiXCR, in-frame beta chains kept. Identical CDR3 protein sequences are pooled into one entry, listed with their most common genes and DNA. For this sample the table gives more than 400,000 distinct CDR3 sequences, of which over 9.5% were detected only once. Approximately 14% of the sample rests with the top ten. Spanning cysteine to phenylalanine, the CDR3 consists of 13 amino acids. The DNA shown is the 39-base CDR3, in frame from base 1. Taken from the germline V gene, the CDR1 and CDR2 loops are MGHDK and SYGVNS. V is pruned by 7 bases and J by 4 bases, leaving 4 bases of the junction without a gene match.

This clonotype appeared many times. Its antigen remains undetermined. Qualities for individual bases were not recorded, and no much larger clone is one base off. Taken with the paper, the label for treatment or condition translates to: allogeneic hematopoietic cell transplantation with graft depleted of TCRalphabeta T cells and CD19 B cells. Transplant recipients were children who received TCRalphabeta/CD19-depleted allogeneic hematopoietic cell grafts. The V and J genes are TRBV25-1 and TRBJ2-1, and 7 junction bases match TRBD2. This specimen was PBMCs, mostly from graft donor cells, taken 180 days after TCRalphabeta/CD19-depleted stem cell transplant. The sequence was collected from a female patient aged 2 to 10 who had a stem cell transplant for aplastic anemia, so the T cells may come from the graft donor. The DNA reads TGTGCCAGCAACCCGGGGGGTTACAATGAGCAGTTCTTC. Its protein is CASNPGGYNEQFF.